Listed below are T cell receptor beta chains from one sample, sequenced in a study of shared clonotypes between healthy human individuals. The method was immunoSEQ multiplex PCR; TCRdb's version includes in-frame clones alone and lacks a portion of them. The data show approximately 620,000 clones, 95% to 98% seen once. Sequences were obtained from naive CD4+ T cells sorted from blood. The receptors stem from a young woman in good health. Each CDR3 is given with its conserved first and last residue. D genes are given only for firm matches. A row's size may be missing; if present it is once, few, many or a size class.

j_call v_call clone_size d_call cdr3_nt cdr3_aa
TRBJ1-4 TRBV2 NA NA TGTGCCAGCAGCGAAATAGATCGGGGTGAAAAACTGTTTTTT CASSEIDRGEKLFF
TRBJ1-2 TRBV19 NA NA TGTGCCAGTAGTGAACCCAGGCTCTGGGGCTACACCTTC CASSEPRLWGYTF
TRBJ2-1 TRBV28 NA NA TGTGCCAGCAGCCCGAGCCGTTTAGGGCGCGGAAATGAGCAGTTCTTC CASSPSRLGRGNEQFF
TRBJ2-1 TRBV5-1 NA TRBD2 TGCGCCAGCAGCCAGGGACTAGCTGCTGAGCAGTTCTTC CASSQGLAAEQFF
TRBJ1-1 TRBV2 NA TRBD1 TGTGCCAGCAGTACAGGGGCTACAACTGAAGCTTTCTTT CASSTGATTEAFF
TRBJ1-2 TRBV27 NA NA TGTGCCAGCAGTTTAGGATGGGGGAAAAACTATGGCTACACCTTC CASSLGWGKNYGYTF
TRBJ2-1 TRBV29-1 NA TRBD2 TGCAGCGTTGTGCGGCCCGGGACTAGCGGGAGGGCATCCTACAATGAGCAGTTCTTC CSVVRPGTSGRASYNEQFF
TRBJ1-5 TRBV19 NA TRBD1 TGTGCCAGTAGTATTGGGACAGGGGAACGGAATCAGCCCCAGCATTTT CASSIGTGERNQPQHF
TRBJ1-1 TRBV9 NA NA TGTGCCAGCAGCGTAGAGGCAGGGAACACTGAAGCTTTCTTT CASSVEAGNTEAFF
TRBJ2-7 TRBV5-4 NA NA TGTGCCAGCAGCTTGGCCGGCGGGACCCACGAGCAGTACTTC CASSLAGGTHEQYF
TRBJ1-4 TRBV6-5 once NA TGTGCCAGCAGTTCCTATGAAAAACTGTTTTTT CASSSYEKLFF
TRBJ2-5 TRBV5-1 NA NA TGCGCCAGCAGCACCGGGACCCCACAAGAGACCCAGTACTTC CASSTGTPQETQYF
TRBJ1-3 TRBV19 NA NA TGTGCCAGTAGTATTGGGGGGAGCCGTGGAAACACCATATATTTT CASSIGGSRGNTIYF
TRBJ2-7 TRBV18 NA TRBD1 TGTGCCAGCTCAATAGGACAGGGTGTCAACGAGCAGTACTTC CASSIGQGVNEQYF
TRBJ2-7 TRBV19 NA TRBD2 TGTGCCAGCAGGTACGGGACTAGCTCCTACGAGCAGTACTTC CASRYGTSSYEQYF
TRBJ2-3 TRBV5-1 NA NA TGCGCCAGCAGCTTGGCGGGTGACCTTAGCACAGATACGCAGTATTTT CASSLAGDLSTDTQYF
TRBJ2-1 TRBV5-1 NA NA TGCGCCAGCAGCTTGACGCTAGGGGTAAGAAATGAGCAGTTCTTC CASSLTLGVRNEQFF
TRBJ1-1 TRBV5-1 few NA TGCGCCAGCAGCTTGGCCGGGGGCGGGACTGAAGCTTTCTTT CASSLAGGGTEAFF
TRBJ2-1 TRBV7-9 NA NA TGTGCCAGCAGCTCAGTGTTTGAAGGGGGTGAGCAGTTCTTC CASSSVFEGGEQFF
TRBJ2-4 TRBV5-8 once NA TGTGCCAGCAGCTTGGAGGACAGATACATTCAGTACTTC CASSLEDRYIQYF
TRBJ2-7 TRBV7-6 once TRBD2 TGTGCCAGCAGCTTAGCGGGGGGGGACTACGAGCAGTACTTC CASSLAGGDYEQYF
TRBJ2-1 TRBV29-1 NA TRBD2 TGCAGCGTTGGCAGCGGGAGGACGGGAAATGAGCAGTTCTTC CSVGSGRTGNEQFF
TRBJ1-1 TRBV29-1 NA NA TGCAGCGTTGACGACGGGCACACTGAAGCTTTCTTT CSVDDGHTEAFF
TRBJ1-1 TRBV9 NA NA TGTGCCAGCAGCCCATGGGAGGGTGAAGCTTTCTTT CASSPWEGEAFF
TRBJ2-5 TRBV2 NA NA TGTGCCAGCAGTGAGTCGGGACGGACCCAGTACTTC CASSESGRTQYF
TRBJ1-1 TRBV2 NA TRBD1 TGTGCCAGGGGACAGGCGAACACTGAAGCTTTCTTT CARGQANTEAFF
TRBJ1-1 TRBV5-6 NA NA TGTGCCAGCAGCTTGGGAAGGGACACTGAAGCTTTCTTT CASSLGRDTEAFF
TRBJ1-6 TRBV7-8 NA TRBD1 TGTGCCAGCAGCCGACAGGGGGGTAATTCACCCCTCCACTTT CASSRQGGNSPLHF
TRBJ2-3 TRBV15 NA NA TGTGCCACCAGCAGAGTCGGGGAGTCCATTGATACGCAGTATTTT CATSRVGESIDTQYF
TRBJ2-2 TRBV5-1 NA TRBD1 TGCGCCAGCAGAAGCTTAGACAGGGGATACACCGGGGAGCTGTTTTTT CASRSLDRGYTGELFF
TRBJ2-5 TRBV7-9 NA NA TGTGCCAGCAGCTTAGGGCAGGGGGGTCCCCAAGAGACCCAGTACTTC CASSLGQGGPQETQYF
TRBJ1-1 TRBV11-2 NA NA TGTGCCAGCAGCTTAGATCGGCCGGTGGGAGCCTATGAAGCTTTCTTT CASSLDRPVGAYEAFF
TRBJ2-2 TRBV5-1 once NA TGCGCCAGCAGCTTCGGAGTACGGAACACCGGGGAGCTGTTTTTT CASSFGVRNTGELFF
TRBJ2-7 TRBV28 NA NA TGCGCCAGCAATCGGGCTAATTCCTACGAGCAGTACTTC CASNRANSYEQYF
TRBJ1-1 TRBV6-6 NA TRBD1 TGTGCCAGCAGTTCCGACAGGGTTTCGGAAGCTTTCTTT CASSSDRVSEAFF
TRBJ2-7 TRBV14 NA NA TGTGCCAGCAGCCAAGATTGGAGACTAGGCGAGCAGTACTTC CASSQDWRLGEQYF
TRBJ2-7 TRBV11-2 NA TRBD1 TGTGCCAGCAGCATGGGAACAGGGGGAATACAGTACTTC CASSMGTGGIQYF
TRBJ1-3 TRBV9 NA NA TGTGCCAGCAGCGTAGCCACTGGAAACACCATATATTTT CASSVATGNTIYF
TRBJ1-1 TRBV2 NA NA TGTGCCAGCAGGACACAGCTCGGGGGCTTTCTTTCGGACACTGAAGCTTTCTTT CASRTQLGGFLSDTEAFF
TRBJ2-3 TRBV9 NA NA TGTGCCAGCAGCGTAGCTCCTAGCTCCACAGATACGCAGTATTTT CASSVAPSSTDTQYF
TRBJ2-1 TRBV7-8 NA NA TGTGCCAGCAGCCGGTCCCTCAGCAATGAGCAGTTCTTC CASSRSLSNEQFF
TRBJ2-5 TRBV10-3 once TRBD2 TGTGCCATCAGTGAGTCGCCCTCAGCGGGACAAGAGACCCAGTACTTC CAISESPSAGQETQYF
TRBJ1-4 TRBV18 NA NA TGTGCCAGCTCACCACCGTCACAGGGAGCTAATGAAAAACTGTTTTTT CASSPPSQGANEKLFF
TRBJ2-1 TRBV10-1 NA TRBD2 TGCGCCAGCAGTGACACTAGCGGACCTACGAATGAGCAGTTCTTC CASSDTSGPTNEQFF
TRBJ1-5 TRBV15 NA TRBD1 TGTGCCACCAGCAGCCGACAGGGGGTAAGCAATCAGCCCCAGCATTTT CATSSRQGVSNQPQHF